This T cell receptor (beta chain) comes out of a study of T cell responses to AZD1222 COVID-19 vaccine. Repertoires were generated with immunoSEQ multiplex PCR, while TCRdb's copy carries only in-frame clones and drops some. In the table there are roughly 35,000 clones, around 86% of which are singletons. The TCR originated in an adult who received the AZD1222 COVID-19 vaccine. The sequenced sample was peripheral blood, obtained 28 days after the second AZD1222 dose.

CDR3: CASSQEFSAGGNYGYTF. As DNA, the CDR3 is TGCGCCAGCAGCCAAGAATTTTCGGCAGGGGGTAACTATGGCTACACCTTC. The chain uses TRBV4-1 and TRBJ1-2; TRBD1 agrees at 7 bases. CDR1 and CDR2 from the germline V gene are MGHRA and YSYEKL. The CDR3 is made up of 17 amino acids. J gave up 1 base and V 0 bases, and 8 bases lay outside the gene matches.